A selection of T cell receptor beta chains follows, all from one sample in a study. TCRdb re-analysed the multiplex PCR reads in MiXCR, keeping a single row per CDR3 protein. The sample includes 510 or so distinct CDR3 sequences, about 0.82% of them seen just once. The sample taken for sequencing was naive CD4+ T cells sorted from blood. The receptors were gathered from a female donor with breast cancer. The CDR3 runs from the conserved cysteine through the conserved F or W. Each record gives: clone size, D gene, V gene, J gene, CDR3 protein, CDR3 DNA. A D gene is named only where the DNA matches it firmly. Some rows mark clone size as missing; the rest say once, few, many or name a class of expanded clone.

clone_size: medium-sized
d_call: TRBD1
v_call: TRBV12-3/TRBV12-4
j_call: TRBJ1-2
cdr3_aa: CASSLKGQGRDTF
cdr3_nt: TGTGCCAGCAGTTTAAAGGGACAGGGACGAGACACCTTC

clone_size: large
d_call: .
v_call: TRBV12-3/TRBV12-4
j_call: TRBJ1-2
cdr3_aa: CASSSPTGRSYTF
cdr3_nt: TGTGCCAGCAGTTCTCCTACGGGACGCTCCTACACCTTC

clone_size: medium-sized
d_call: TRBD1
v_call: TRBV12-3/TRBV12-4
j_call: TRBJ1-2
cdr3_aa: CASSLRRQGGYGYTF
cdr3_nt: TGTGCCAGCAGTTTACGCCGACAGGGTGGCTATGGCTACACCTTC

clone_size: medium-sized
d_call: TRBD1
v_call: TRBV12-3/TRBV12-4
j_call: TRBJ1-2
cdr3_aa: CASRPGTDYGYTF
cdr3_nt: TGTGCCAGCAGGCCCGGGACAGACTATGGCTACACCTTC

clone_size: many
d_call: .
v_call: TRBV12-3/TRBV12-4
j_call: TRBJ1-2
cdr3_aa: CASSLRSVSNYGYTF
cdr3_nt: TGTGCCAGCAGTTTAAGATCTGTATCTAACTATGGCTACACCTTC

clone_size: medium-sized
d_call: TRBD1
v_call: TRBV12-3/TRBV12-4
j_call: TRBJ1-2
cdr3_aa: CASRRLPGTGYGYTF
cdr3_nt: TGTGCCAGCAGGAGACTTCCCGGGACAGGTTATGGCTACACCTTC

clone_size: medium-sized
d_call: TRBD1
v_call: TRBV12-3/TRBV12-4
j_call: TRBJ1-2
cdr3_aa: CASSRGQTNYGYTF
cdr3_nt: TGTGCCAGCAGTCGGGGACAGACTAACTATGGCTACACCTTC

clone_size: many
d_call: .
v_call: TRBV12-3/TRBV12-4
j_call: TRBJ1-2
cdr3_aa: CASSLMHNYGYTF
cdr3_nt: TGTGCCAGCAGTTTAATGCATAACTATGGCTACACCTTC

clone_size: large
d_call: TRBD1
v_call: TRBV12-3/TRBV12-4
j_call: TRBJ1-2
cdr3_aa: CASSRGQGVYGYTF
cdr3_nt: TGTGCCAGCAGTAGGGGACAGGGCGTCTATGGCTACACCTTC

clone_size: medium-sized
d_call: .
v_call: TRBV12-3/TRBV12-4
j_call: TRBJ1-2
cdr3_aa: CASSFRESYGYTF
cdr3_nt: TGTGCCAGCAGTTTCAGGGAGTCCTATGGCTACACCTTC

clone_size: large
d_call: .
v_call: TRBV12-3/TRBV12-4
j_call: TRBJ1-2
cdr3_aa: CASSWDTGTSSGYTF
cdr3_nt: TGTGCCAGCAGTTGGGACACCGGGACCTCGAGTGGCTACACCTTC

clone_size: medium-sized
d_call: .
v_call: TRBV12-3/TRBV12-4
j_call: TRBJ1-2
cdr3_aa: CASSNQGHYGYTF
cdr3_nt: TGTGCCAGCTCTAATCAGGGGCACTATGGCTACACCTTC

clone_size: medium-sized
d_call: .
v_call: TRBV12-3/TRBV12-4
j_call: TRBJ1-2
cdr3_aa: CASSSGSGNYGYTF
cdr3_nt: TGTGCCAGCAGCTCAGGGTCGGGAAACTATGGCTACACCTTC

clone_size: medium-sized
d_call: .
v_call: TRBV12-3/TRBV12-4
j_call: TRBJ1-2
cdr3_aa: CASSPATDYGYTF
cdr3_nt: TGTGCCAGCAGCCCGGCCACTGACTATGGCTACACCTTC

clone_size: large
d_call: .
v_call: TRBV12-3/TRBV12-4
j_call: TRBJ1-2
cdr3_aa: CASSNNYGYTF
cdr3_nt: TGTGCCAGCAGTAATAACTATGGCTACACCTTC

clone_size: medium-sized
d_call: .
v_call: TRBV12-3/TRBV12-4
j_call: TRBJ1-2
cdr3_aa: CASSAPYGYTF
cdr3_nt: TGTGCCAGCAGTGCTCCCTATGGCTACACCTTC

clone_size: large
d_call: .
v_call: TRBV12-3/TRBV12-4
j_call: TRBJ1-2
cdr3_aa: CASRSQGPYGYTF
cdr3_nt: TGTGCCAGCAGATCACAGGGCCCCTATGGCTACACCTTC

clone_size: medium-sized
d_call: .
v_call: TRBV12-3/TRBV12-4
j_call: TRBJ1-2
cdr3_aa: CASSSYGTLGYGYTF
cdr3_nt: TGTGCCAGCAGCTCGTACGGGACCCTCGGCTATGGCTACACCTTC

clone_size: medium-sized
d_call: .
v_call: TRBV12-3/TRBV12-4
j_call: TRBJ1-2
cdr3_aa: CASSLEQGLNYGYTF
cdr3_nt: TGTGCCAGCAGTTTAGAACAGGGACTTAACTATGGCTACACCTTC

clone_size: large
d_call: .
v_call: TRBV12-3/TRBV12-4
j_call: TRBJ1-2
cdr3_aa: CASSLTTVYGYTF
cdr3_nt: TGTGCCAGCAGTCTGACGACAGTCTATGGCTACACCTTC

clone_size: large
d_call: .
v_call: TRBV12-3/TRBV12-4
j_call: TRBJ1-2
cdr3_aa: CASSGTYGGHYGYTF
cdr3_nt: TGTGCCAGCAGTGGCACCTATGGAGGTCACTATGGCTACACCTTC

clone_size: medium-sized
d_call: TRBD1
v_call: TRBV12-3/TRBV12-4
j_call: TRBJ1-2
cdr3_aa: CASSYLPGQDLANYGYTF
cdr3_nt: TGTGCCAGCAGCTACCTCCCGGGACAGGATTTAGCTAACTATGGCTACACCTTC

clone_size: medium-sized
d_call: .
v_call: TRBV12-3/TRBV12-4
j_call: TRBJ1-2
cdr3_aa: CASSPRADVLYGYTF
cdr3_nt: TGTGCCAGCAGCCCTCGGGCAGACGTCCTGTATGGCTACACCTTC

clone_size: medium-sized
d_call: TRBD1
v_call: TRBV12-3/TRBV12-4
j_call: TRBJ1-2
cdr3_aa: CASNPGQGHGYTF
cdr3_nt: TGTGCCAGCAACCCAGGACAGGGCCACGGCTACACCTTC

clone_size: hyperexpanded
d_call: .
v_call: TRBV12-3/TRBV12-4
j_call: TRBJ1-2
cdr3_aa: CASSLGRFHGYTF
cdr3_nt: TGTGCCAGCAGTTTGGGCAGGTTCCATGGCTACACCTTC

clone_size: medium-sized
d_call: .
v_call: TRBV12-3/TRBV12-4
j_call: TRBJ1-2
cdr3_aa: CASSLAGAGDYGYTF
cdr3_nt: TGTGCCAGCAGTCTAGCAGGGGCAGGCGACTATGGCTACACCTTC

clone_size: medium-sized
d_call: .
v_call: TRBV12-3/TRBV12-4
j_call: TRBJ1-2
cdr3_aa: CASSLEAYGYTF
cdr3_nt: TGTGCCAGCAGTTTGGAAGCTTATGGCTACACCTTC

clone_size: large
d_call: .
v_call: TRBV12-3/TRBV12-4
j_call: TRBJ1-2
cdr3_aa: CASSLGTKYGYTF
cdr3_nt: TGTGCCAGCAGTCTCGGGACCAAGTATGGCTACACCTTC

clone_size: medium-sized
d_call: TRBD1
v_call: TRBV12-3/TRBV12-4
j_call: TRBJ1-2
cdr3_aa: CASSRDRVDYGYTF
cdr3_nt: TGTGCCAGCAGCCGGGACAGGGTAGACTATGGCTACACCTTC

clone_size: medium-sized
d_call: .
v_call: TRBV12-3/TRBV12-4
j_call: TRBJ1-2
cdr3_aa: CASSAQGYYGYTF
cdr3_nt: TGTGCCAGCAGTGCACAGGGATACTATGGCTACACCTTC

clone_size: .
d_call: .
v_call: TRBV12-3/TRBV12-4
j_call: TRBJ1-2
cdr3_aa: CASSTTVYGYTF
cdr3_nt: TGTGCCAGCAGTACGACGGTCTATGGCTACACCTTC

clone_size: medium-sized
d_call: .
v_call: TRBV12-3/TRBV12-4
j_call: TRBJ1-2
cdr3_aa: CASSLEGRSSSNYGYTF
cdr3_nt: TGTGCCAGCAGTTTAGAGGGCAGGAGCTCCTCTAACTATGGCTACACCTTC

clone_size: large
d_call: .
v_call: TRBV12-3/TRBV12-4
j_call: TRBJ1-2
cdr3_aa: CASRPGFDGYTF
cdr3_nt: TGTGCCAGCAGGCCAGGTTTTGATGGCTACACCTTC

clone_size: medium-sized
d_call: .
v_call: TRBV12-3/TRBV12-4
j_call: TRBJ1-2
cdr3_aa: CASLQGIRIYGYTF
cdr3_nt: TGTGCCAGCCTTCAGGGAATTAGAATATATGGCTACACCTTC

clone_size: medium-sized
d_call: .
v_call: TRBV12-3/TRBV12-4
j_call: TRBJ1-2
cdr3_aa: CASRKTGYGYTF
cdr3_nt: TGTGCCAGCAGAAAGACAGGCTATGGCTACACCTTC

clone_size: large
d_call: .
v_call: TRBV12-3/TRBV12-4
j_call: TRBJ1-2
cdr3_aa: CASTSRARGYTF
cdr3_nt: TGTGCCAGCACCTCGCGGGCGCGCGGCTACACCTTC

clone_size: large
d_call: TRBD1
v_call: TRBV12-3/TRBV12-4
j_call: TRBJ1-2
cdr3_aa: CASSVRQGGYTF
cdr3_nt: TGTGCCAGCAGTGTTAGACAGGGAGGCTACACCTTC

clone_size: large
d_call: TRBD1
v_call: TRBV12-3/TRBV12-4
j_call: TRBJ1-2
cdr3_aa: CASSFRQGYGYTF
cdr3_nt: TGTGCCAGCAGTTTTCGACAGGGGTATGGCTACACCTTC

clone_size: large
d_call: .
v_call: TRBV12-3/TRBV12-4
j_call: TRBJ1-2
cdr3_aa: CASRLGPAEGYTF
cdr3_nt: TGTGCCAGCAGACTCGGGCCTGCCGAGGGCTACACCTTC

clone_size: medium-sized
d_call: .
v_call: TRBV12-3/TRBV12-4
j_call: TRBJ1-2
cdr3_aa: CASSFGPLDYGYTF
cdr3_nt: TGTGCCAGCAGTTTCGGACCACTTGACTATGGCTACACCTTC